The T cell receptor (beta chain) described here comes from a study of blood T cells in healthy people across ages. Germline values: CDR1 LGHNA, CDR2 YSLEER. V lost 1 base to trimming and J lost 6 bases; unmatched junction nucleotides: 8. The CDR3 length is 16 residues. Then a second PCR, running about 6 to 12 cycles, was carried out with a sample-barcoded 5' primer and a J-beta primer mix. From each sample, at least 2.5 million paired-end reads containing CDR3 were obtained. TCRdb re-called the 5' RACE reads through MiXCR, storing one row per CDR3 protein. The table records under 1,000,000 distinct CDR3 sequences, around 36% of them present only once.

This receptor was obtained from a man aged 18 to 29 in good health. The chain is built from TRBV4-3 and TRBJ2-3; TRBD2 agrees at 9 bases. Sequencing used blood. This chain's CDR3 is CASSQALGLAHDTQYF. The CDR3 DNA reads TGCGCCAGCAGCCAAGCTTTAGGACTAGCGCACGATACGCAGTATTTT.